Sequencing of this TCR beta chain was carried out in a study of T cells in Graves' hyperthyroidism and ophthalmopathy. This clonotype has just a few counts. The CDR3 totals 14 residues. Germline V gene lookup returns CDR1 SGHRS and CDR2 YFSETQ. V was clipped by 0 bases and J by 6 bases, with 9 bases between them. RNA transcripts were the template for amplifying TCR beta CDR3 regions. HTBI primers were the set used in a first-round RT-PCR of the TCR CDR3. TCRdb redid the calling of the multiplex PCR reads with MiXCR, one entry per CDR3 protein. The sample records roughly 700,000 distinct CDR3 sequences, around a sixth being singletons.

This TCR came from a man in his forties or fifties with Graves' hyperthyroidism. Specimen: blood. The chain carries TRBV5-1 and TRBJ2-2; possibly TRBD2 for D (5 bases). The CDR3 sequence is CASSLVLVSGELFF. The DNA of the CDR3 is TGCGCCAGCAGCTTGGTACTAGTCTCCGGGGAGCTGTTTTTT.